Shown below are 3 T cell receptor beta chains from a single sample sequenced in a study of Ad26.COV2.S vaccination and SARS-CoV-2 variants (TCRdb year 2021). Interpreted using the paper, the treatment or condition label stands for: roughly 20 received Ad26.COV2.S at low or high dose, single or two shots; roughly 5 received placebo; per-sample allocation not given. Repertoires of vaccine and placebo recipients were sequenced from samples collected on day 63 after the first injection. The library came from the immunoSEQ multiplex PCR assay. Not all clones reach the TCRdb copy of this immuneACCESS table, which keeps in-frame sequences only. Checked studies attribute under half of the gap to unresolved V genes and leave the rest unexplained. For this sample there are 400,000 to 450,000 clones; around nine tenths appear just once. Over 9% of the sample goes to the ten largest clones. Source: peripheral blood, taken in a trial of Ad26.COV2.S vaccine versus placebo. The source of these receptors is a person aged 18-65 years who received the Ad26.COV2.S COVID-19 vaccine or a placebo.

The chain has TRBV29-1 and TRBJ2-3; D gene ambiguous. The CDR3 contains 11 residues. The germline V and J ends were trimmed by 4 bases and 6 bases, with 8 bases remaining between them. CDR1 is SQVTM, CDR2 ANQGSEA, per germline. CDR3 sequence: CSVGSRDTQYF. The DNA of the CDR3 is TGCAGCGTTGGGTCCCGGGATACGCAGTATTTT.

This clone was detected only a few times. The V gene is TRBV27, the J gene TRBJ2-7; 8 bases match TRBD2. This CDR3 has 15 amino acids. Per germline, CDR1 MNHEY and CDR2 SMNVEV (reference sequence). The V gene end was trimmed by 7 bases and the J gene end by 0 bases; junction bases not matched to a gene: 8. CDR3 DNA sequence: TGTGCCAGCACCCTAACTAGCGGAGGCTCCTACGAGCAGTACTTC. Its translation: CASTLTSGGSYEQYF.

The chain recombines TRBV6-5 with TRBJ2-7; D gene unclear. Trimming left V 2 bases short and J 2 bases short, with 7 bases between. The germline gives CDR1 MNHEY, CDR2 SVGAGI. The CDR3 sequence is 13 residues long. The CDR3 region has the DNA TGTGCCAGCAGTTACCGCGGCACCTACGAGCAGTACTTC. The encoded protein is CASSYRGTYEQYF.